This T cell receptor (beta chain) stems from a study of tumor and adjacent non-tumor tissue in lung cancer. The template was RNA from unsorted bulk tissue. The CDR3 is 16 amino acids. Germline V lookup: CDR1 SGHAT, CDR2 FQNNGV. V was clipped by 5 bases and J by 3 bases, with 18 bases between them. Three rounds of nested PCR, following a modified ARM-PCR protocol, produced the TCRbeta library. Via MiXCR, TCRdb re-called the multiplex PCR reads, giving one row per CDR3 protein. The data hold approximately 71,000 distinct CDR3 sequences, with about three fifths observed a single time. The TCR was taken from a man aged 50 or older with non-small cell lung cancer. The rearrangement joins TRBV11-2 to TRBJ2-3; D possibly corresponds to TRBD2 (5 bases). Material for sequencing was lung tumor tissue. The CDR3 DNA is TGTGCCAGCAGCCCCGCGGATCTAGCCGGAACAGATACGCAGTATTTT. This translates into CASSPADLAGTDTQYF.